The 5 T cell receptor beta chains given below trace back to one sample, sequenced in a study of blood T cell repertoires in COVID-19. This table comes from immunoSEQ multiplex PCR, and its TCRdb copy is limited to in-frame clones, with some not included. The sample holds under 350,000 clones, about four fifths seen once. The sample consisted of peripheral blood. These receptors all come from a woman in her forties or fifties who had recovered from COVID-19.

The V gene is TRBV7-2, the J gene TRBJ1-1, with D possibly being TRBD1 (5 bases). The CDR3 sequence is 12 residues long. Trimming removed 6 bases from V and 6 bases from J, with 11 bases in between. Germline values: CDR1 SGHTA, CDR2 FQGNSA. The CDR3 DNA reads TGTGCCAGCAGTTGGGGGGGAGCTGAAGCTTTCTTT. Encoded protein: CASSWGGAEAFF.

The V call is TRBV12-3 or TRBV12-4, the J call TRBJ2-7; possibly TRBD1 for D (6 bases). This CDR3 spans 13 amino acids. Trimming pared 8 bases from V and 3 bases from J, leaving 14 bases between. CDR3 DNA sequence: TGTGCCAGCTTACCAGGGGCGGGCTACGAGCAGTACTTC. Translating gives CASLPGAGYEQYF.

The chain recombines TRBV4-2 with TRBJ2-2; D call uncertain. There are 14 residues in the CDR3. The V gene lost 0 bases and the J gene lost 6 bases, with 8 bases spanning the gap. Germline-derived CDR1 and CDR2 are LGHNA and YNFKEQ. DNA of the CDR3: TGTGCCAGCAGCCAAGAGGGCAGTGCCGGGGAGCTGTTTTTT. Translated, it gives CASSQEGSAGELFF.

The chain joins TRBV12-3 or TRBV12-4 to TRBJ2-1; 8 nucleotides align to TRBD2. The CDR3 loop spans 13 amino acids. The V segment lost 6 bases and the J segment 13 bases; nucleotides outside the gene matches: 11. The CDR3 region has the DNA TGTGCCAGCAGGCTGGGCGGGGGGCGGACACAGTTCTTC. The encoded protein is CASRLGGGRTQFF.

The J gene is TRBJ2-1, the V gene TRBV5-4, with a possible D match to TRBD1 (6 bases). The CDR3 length is 15 residues. Per germline, CDR1 SGHNT and CDR2 YYREEE (reference sequence). With 4 bases removed from V and 0 bases from J, the gap between germline ends came to 11 bases. CDR3 loop: CASSVGQSSYNEQFF. CDR3 DNA sequence: TGTGCCAGCAGCGTAGGACAGAGCTCCTACAATGAGCAGTTCTTC. Using reference TRBV5-4 and TRBJ2-1 for the parts outside the CDR3, the full variable domain is ETGVTQSPTHLIKTRGQQVTLRCSSQSGHNTVSWYQQALGQGPQFIFQYYREEENGRGNFPPRFSGLQFPNYSSELNVNALELDDSALYLCASSVGQSSYNEQFFGPGTRLTVL.